A single sample gave rise to the 27 T cell receptor beta chains below, sequenced in a study of shared clonotypes between healthy human individuals. The protocol was immunoSEQ multiplex PCR, while the TCRdb copy is restricted to in-frame clones and leaves out a portion. The table records some 660,000 clones, around 73% of them present only once. The sequencing input was memory CD4+ T cells sorted from blood. Described subset: CD45RA-negative fraction. The receptors were sampled from a woman aged 25 to 39 in good health.

This sequence joins TRBV27 and TRBJ2-7; D possibly corresponds to TRBD1 (6 bases). CDR3 length: 15 amino acids. Germline V gives CDR1 MNHEY, CDR2 SMNVEV (reference sequence). The ends were cut back, 0 bases at V and 3 bases at J, with 12 bases in the middle. CDR3 bases: TGTGCCAGCAGTTTATCCTACGGACAGCTCTACGAGCAGTACTTC. It yields the protein CASSLSYGQLYEQYF.

V and J are TRBV19 and TRBJ1-4, with a weak D call TRBD1 (5 bases). There are 15 residues in the CDR3. Deletions cut 4 bases from V and 7 bases from J, with 16 bases between. Germline CDR1 and CDR2: LNHDA and SQIVND (reference sequence). The CDR3 region has the DNA TGTGCCAGTAGTACGTTCCGGGACTGGGGTGAAAAACTGTTTTTT. It translates to CASSTFRDWGEKLFF.

This clone was detected only a few times. The CDR3 region is CASTRLAANWGEQFF. CDR3 DNA sequence: TGTGCCAGCACCAGGCTAGCTGCCAACTGGGGTGAGCAGTTCTTC. The rearrangement joins TRBV2 to TRBJ2-1; tentatively, D is TRBD2 (5 bases). Germline V gives CDR1 SNHLY, CDR2 FYNNEI. The CDR3 loop spans 15 amino acids. Between the trimmed V and J ends, which lost 7 bases and 9 bases, there was a span of 22 bases.

This clone was found a few times. The genes are TRBV11-2 and TRBJ2-7; D is unclear. The CDR3 contains 13 residues. Trimming shortened V by 1 base and J by 2 bases, and 6 bases separated the two germline ends. The germline gives CDR1 SGHAT, CDR2 FQNNGV. CDR3 in DNA: TGTGCCAGCAGCTTAGTTGAAACCTACGAGCAGTACTTC. Amino acid sequence: CASSLVETYEQYF. The whole variable domain, filled in from reference TRBV11-2 and TRBJ2-7, reads EAGVAQSPRYKIIEKRQSVAFWCNPISGHATLYWYQQILGQGPKLLIQFQNNGVVDDSQLPKDRFSAERLKGVDSTLKIQPAKLEDSAVYLCASSLVETYEQYFGPGTRLTVT.

V usage is TRBV2 and J usage is TRBJ1-5; D may be TRBD1 (5 bases). V was shortened by 7 bases and J by 8 bases, with 15 bases between the two germline ends. This CDR3 contains 13 residues. The germline V gene has CDR1 SNHLY and CDR2 FYNNEI. The DNA of the CDR3 is TGTGCCAGCACCCGAGGGGAATTGGAGCCCCAGCATTTT. It yields the protein CASTRGELEPQHF.

This clone has a count of ten or more. The identical CDR3 is also encoded by other nucleotide sequences in the sample. This chain joins TRBV25-1 and TRBJ2-3; 7 bases are shared with TRBD1. The V and J ends lost 5 bases and 4 bases, in that order; junction bases with no gene match: 3. The germline V gene has CDR1 MGHDK and CDR2 SYGVNS. This CDR3 spans 13 amino acids. The CDR3 sequence is CASSRQGADTQYF. DNA for the CDR3: TGTGCCAGCAGTAGACAGGGTGCAGATACGCAGTATTTT.

The chain is built from TRBV6-6 and TRBJ2-7, with 9 bases fitting TRBD1. The CDR3 sequence is 15 residues long. Germline V gives CDR1 MNHNY, CDR2 SVGAGI (reference sequence). The V segment lost 6 bases and the J segment 0 bases; nucleotides outside the gene matches: 6. In DNA, the CDR3 is TGTGCCAGCAGGAAGGGACAGGGAAGCTCCTACGAGCAGTACTTC. It yields the protein CASRKGQGSSYEQYF.

The rearrangement joins TRBV7-6 to TRBJ2-1; 8 nucleotides agree with TRBD2. The V segment lost 4 bases and the J segment 6 bases; nucleotides outside the gene matches: 5. The germline gives CDR1 SGHVS, CDR2 FNYEAQ. This CDR3 is built from 14 residues. This chain's CDR3 is CASSSSGSFNEQFF. In nucleotides, the CDR3 is TGTGCCAGCAGCTCCAGCGGGAGTTTCAATGAGCAGTTCTTC.

This clone was seen at least ten times. This rearrangement joins TRBV19 to TRBJ1-3; tentative D call: TRBD1 (5 bases). CDR1 is LNHDA and CDR2 is SQIVND in the germline V gene (reference sequence). This CDR3 is built from 18 residues. V was cut by 6 bases and J by 2 bases, with 23 bases left in between. CDR3 bases: TGTGCCAGTAGGGATTCAGGGACTGCTGGAAATACTGGAAACACCATATATTTT. Translated, it gives CASRDSGTAGNTGNTIYF.

The chain uses TRBV7-9 and TRBJ2-1; 8 nucleotides align to TRBD2. V lost 5 bases and J lost 9; bases outside the gene matches: 18. Germline V gene sequence: CDR1 SEHNR, CDR2 FQNEAQ (reference sequence). The CDR3 covers 17 residues. The CDR3 DNA reads as TGTGCCAGCAGCCCCTTCTCGCCAGCGGGAGCCAGGGTTGAGCAGTTCTTC. Translating gives CASSPFSPAGARVEQFF.

The chain uses TRBV5-1 and TRBJ2-7; a weak D match, TRBD2 (5 bases). The CDR3 is made up of 12 amino acids. The germline V and J ends were trimmed by 4 bases and 3 bases, with 8 bases remaining between them. CDR1 is SGHRS and CDR2 is YFSETQ in the germline V gene. Here the CDR3 DNA reads TGCGCCAGCAGCCCGGGAAGCTACGAGCAGTACTTC. This gives the protein CASSPGSYEQYF.

V gene TRBV5-1 combines with J gene TRBJ1-2, with D possibly matching TRBD1 (5 bases). Per the germline V gene, CDR1 is SGHRS and CDR2 is YFSETQ. CDR3 size: 13 residues. The ends were cut back, 4 bases at V and 3 bases at J, with 10 bases in the middle. DNA of the CDR3: TGCGCCAGCAGCCCTGACAGTGACTATGGCTACACCTTC. Amino acid sequence: CASSPDSDYGYTF.

The gene calls are TRBV7-2 and TRBJ1-1; D is uncertain. This CDR3 region has 15 residues. Germline CDR1 reads SGHTA; CDR2 reads FQGNSA. Trimming took 1 base from V and 0 from J, leaving 9 bases between them. DNA of the CDR3: TGTGCCAGCAGCTTAGTTGGGTTCATGAACACTGAAGCTTTCTTT. It yields the protein CASSLVGFMNTEAFF.

The chain employs TRBV25-1 and TRBJ2-1; D is perhaps TRBD2 (6 bases). Deletions cut 4 bases from V and 4 bases from J, with 20 bases between. This CDR3 has 17 residues. Per germline, CDR1 MGHDK and CDR2 SYGVNS. CDR3 DNA: TGTGCCAGCAGTGTTCTCCACCGGGACTCGATATACAATGAGCAGTTCTTC. Encoded protein: CASSVLHRDSIYNEQFF.

The chain recombines TRBV2 with TRBJ1-5; the D is unclear. Looked up from germline, CDR1 is SNHLY and CDR2 is FYNNEI. V dropped 1 base and J dropped 1 base, with 5 bases sitting between them. This CDR3 spans 14 amino acids. The CDR3 region has the DNA TGTGCCAGCAGTGAAGTCCAGAGCAATCAGCCCCAGCATTTT. It translates to CASSEVQSNQPQHF.

The rearrangement uses TRBV28 and TRBJ1-4; a weak D match, TRBD1 (6 bases). CDR3 length: 14 residues. V was trimmed by 6 bases and J by 0 bases, leaving 8 bases between them. Looked up from germline, CDR1 is MDHEN and CDR2 is SYDVKM. The CDR3 nucleotides are TGTGCCAGCAGGGACAGTTCAACTAATGAAAAACTGTTTTTT. It translates to CASRDSSTNEKLFF.

This clone appeared a few times. The rearrangement uses TRBV7-3 and TRBJ2-1, with 8 nucleotides matching TRBD1. This CDR3 has 15 residues. The ends lost 5 bases at V and 8 bases at J; junction bases unmatched: 11. Germline V gene lookup returns CDR1 SGHTA and CDR2 FQGTGA. The CDR3 is CASSLRQGSVYEQFF. CDR3 nucleotide sequence: TGTGCCAGCAGCCTACGACAGGGGTCAGTCTATGAGCAGTTCTTC.

Worth noting for this clone: This CDR3 is also generated by other DNA sequences in the sample. The chain has TRBV5-8 and TRBJ2-5; D is uncertain. Trimming stripped 2 bases from V and 6 bases from J, with 5 bases between. This CDR3 is built from 11 residues. Germline-derived CDR1 and CDR2 are SGHTS and YDEGEE. The CDR3, as DNA: TGTGCCAGCAGCTTTTCGAAGACCCAGTACTTC. This gives the protein CASSFSKTQYF.

The chain recombines TRBV2 with TRBJ1-1, with D possibly being TRBD1 (5 bases). The CDR3 has 13 residues. Trimming removed 11 bases at V and 0 bases at J, with 13 bases between. Germline loops: CDR1 SNHLY, CDR2 FYNNEI. The CDR3 nucleotides read TGTGCCTATAACCGGGGGATGAACACTGAAGCTTTCTTT. Its protein is CAYNRGMNTEAFF.

The chain recombines TRBV15 with TRBJ2-1, with TRBD2 matching over 7 bases. J lost 8 bases, V lost 8 bases, and 6 bases had no gene match. The CDR3 has 12 residues. The germline V gene has CDR1 LNHNV and CDR2 YYDKDF (reference sequence). The CDR3 loop is CATRRAGDEQFF. DNA of the CDR3: TGTGCCACCCGGAGGGCGGGGGATGAGCAGTTCTTC.

The chain has TRBV7-9 and TRBJ1-1; unclear D gene. Germline V gene data show CDR1 as SEHNR and CDR2 as FQNEAQ (reference sequence). This CDR3 region has 14 residues. Trimming removed 6 bases from V and 4 bases from J, with 15 bases in between. This CDR3 reads CASSFGRAGTEAFF. CDR3 bases: TGTGCCAGCAGTTTCGGACGCGCGGGCACTGAAGCTTTCTTT.

V usage is TRBV9 and J usage is TRBJ2-3; the match to TRBD1 covers 9 bases. Losses at the gene ends were 0 bases for V and 1 base for J; bases not matched to a gene: 3. The CDR3 is made up of 16 amino acids. Germline-derived CDR1 and CDR2 are SGDLS and YYNGEE. The CDR3 sequence: CASSVVWTGGTDTQYF. The CDR3 region has the DNA TGTGCCAGCAGCGTAGTTTGGACAGGGGGCACAGATACGCAGTATTTT. The full variable domain, completed using reference TRBV9 and TRBJ2-3, is DSGVTQTPKHLITATGQRVTLRCSPRSGDLSVYWYQQSLDQGLQFLIQYYNGEERAKGNILERFSAQQFPDLHSELNLSSLELGDSALYFCASSVVWTGGTDTQYFGPGTRLTVL.

This clone was seen a handful of times. The sample holds other DNA sequences that translate to the same CDR3. The V and J genes are TRBV5-1 and TRBJ2-1, with TRBD2 matching 8 bases. Germline CDR1 and CDR2: SGHRS and YFSETQ. The trim removed 4 bases at V and 1 base at J, leaving 4 bases unmatched. The CDR3 totals 15 residues. The CDR3 DNA reads as TGCGCCAGCAGCCCGGCTAGCGGGTCCTACAATGAGCAGTTCTTC. This translates into CASSPASGSYNEQFF.

This chain connects TRBV7-9 to TRBJ1-5; D possibly corresponds to TRBD1 (6 bases). The V and J ends lost 5 bases and 4 bases respectively, with 18 bases between them. CDR1 is SEHNR and CDR2 is FQNEAQ in the germline V gene (reference sequence). The CDR3 covers 16 residues. Written as DNA, the CDR3 is TGTGCCAGCAGCCAAGCGACAGGTTCCGCTAATCAGCCCCAGCATTTT. Translated: CASSQATGSANQPQHF.

V and J are TRBV5-1 and TRBJ2-7; possible D gene TRBD2, 5 bases. Trimming pared 0 bases from V and 9 bases from J, leaving 22 bases between. This CDR3 region has 16 residues. Germline assignment: CDR1 SGHRS and CDR2 YFSETQ. Here the CDR3 DNA reads TGCGCCAGCAGCTTGGGTACCGAGGGTGGTCGCTCCGGGCAGTACTTC. Protein: CASSLGTEGGRSGQYF.

Note on this clone: Other DNA sequences in the sample encode the same CDR3. V gene TRBV6-1 combines with J gene TRBJ1-2; D is undetermined. V was pared by 1 base and J by 5 bases, with 5 bases between. The V gene's germline CDR1 is MNHNS and CDR2 SASEGT. This CDR3 has 12 amino acids. CDR3 bases: TGTGCCAGCAGTGAAGTAGGGTATGGCTACACCTTC. Residues: CASSEVGYGYTF.

This clone was counted only a few times. A much larger clone differs by one base, so this may be a read error. The same CDR3 also results from other DNA sequences found in this sample. The rearrangement uses TRBV27 and TRBJ2-2; D perhaps matches TRBD1 (5 bases). The CDR3 is 13 residues long. With 6 bases removed from V and 0 bases from J, the gap between germline ends came to 5 bases. Germline values: CDR1 MNHEY, CDR2 SMNVEV (reference sequence). In DNA, the CDR3 is TGTGCCAGCAGGGACACGAACACCGGGGAGCTGTTTTTT. Translation gives CASRDTNTGELFF.